Listed below are T cell receptor beta chains from one sample, sequenced in a study of cytomegalovirus exposure and HLA in healthy donors. Some clones are missing from TCRdb's copy, which holds only in-frame ones; the method was immunoSEQ multiplex PCR. Found here are fewer than 90,000 clones, roughly 84% of them singletons; the top ten hold 9.5% to 13%. The specimen sequenced was PBMCs. These receptors all stem from a woman aged 18-35 years in good health and CMV-seropositive. Each CDR3 is given with its conserved first and last residue. The order of the fields is J gene, V gene, D gene, clone size, CDR3 DNA, CDR3 protein. D genes are given only for firm matches. A row's size may be missing; if present it is once, few, many or a size class.

TRBJ2-7	TRBV6-1	TRBD2	.	TGTGCCAGCAGTGAATGGGGGGGGAGATACGAGCAGTACTTC	CASSEWGGRYEQYF
TRBJ1-1	TRBV5-1	.	.	TGCGCCAGCGCCGTTGAAGGGGGGGTAGCTGAAGCTTTCTTT	CASAVEGGVAEAFF
TRBJ1-3	TRBV18	.	.	TGTGCCAGCTCACCATCAAGGGAGGCTGGAAACACCATATATTTT	CASSPSREAGNTIYF
TRBJ2-7	TRBV19	.	.	TGTGCCAGTAGTAGGGACTTGGGCTCCTACGAGCAGTACTTC	CASSRDLGSYEQYF
TRBJ1-5	TRBV4-3	.	few	TGCGCCAGCAGCCAAGATGGGCCGGCCGCAAATCAGCCCCAGCATTTT	CASSQDGPAANQPQHF
TRBJ2-1	TRBV7-9	TRBD2	.	TGTGCCAGCAGCCAAGCGGGGGTTTTTTACAATGAGCAGTTCTTC	CASSQAGVFYNEQFF
TRBJ2-5	TRBV11-2	TRBD1	.	TGTGCCAGCAGCTTAGGCGGGACAGGGGGGTGGGGGGAGACCCAGTACTTC	CASSLGGTGGWGETQYF
TRBJ1-6	TRBV18	TRBD1	.	TGTGCCAGCTCACGTATGGACAGGGGTTGGCCAGGGTCGTATAATTCACCCCTCCACTTT	CASSRMDRGWPGSYNSPLHF
TRBJ2-2	TRBV9	.	once	TGTGCCAGCAGCCTAAGAGGAGGGGGGGTTCCTATAAACACCGGGGAGCTGTTTTTT	CASSLRGGGVPINTGELFF
TRBJ1-5	TRBV7-9	TRBD1	.	TGTGCCAGCAGCCCTACCCAGGGGGCGGGTCAGCCCCAGCATTTT	CASSPTQGAGQPQHF
TRBJ1-5	TRBV13	TRBD1	.	TGTGCCAGCAGCTTGGGGACAGGCCATAGCAATCAGCCCCAGCATTTT	CASSLGTGHSNQPQHF
TRBJ1-5	TRBV10-3	.	.	TGTGCCATCAGTGATCTGGACAGCCATCAGCCCCAGCATTTT	CAISDLDSHQPQHF
TRBJ2-5	TRBV28	.	once	TGTGCCAGCAGACCCGGGACTCTCCAAGAGACCCAGTACTTC	CASRPGTLQETQYF
TRBJ1-6	TRBV6-1	TRBD1	.	TGTGCCAGCAGAGCGACGGGACAGAGTAATTCACCCCTCCACTTT	CASRATGQSNSPLHF
TRBJ1-2	TRBV6-7	.	.	TGTGCCAGCATCCAACCGGCGGCAGGGCAAACGGAGGGCTACACCTTC	CASIQPAAGQTEGYTF
TRBJ2-3	TRBV10-1	TRBD2	.	TGCGCCAGCAGTGAGTCGACTAGCGGGGGCCCCACAGATACGCAGTATTTT	CASSESTSGGPTDTQYF
TRBJ2-7	TRBV18	TRBD1	.	TGTGCCAGCTCACCCCTTCTCAGACCGGGACAGCGCCTCTACGAGCAGTACTTC	CASSPLLRPGQRLYEQYF
TRBJ1-5	TRBV7-9	.	.	TGTGCCAGCAGCTTAGCGCGGCCGGGAACTAATCAGCCCCAGCATTTT	CASSLARPGTNQPQHF
TRBJ1-6	TRBV6-5	TRBD1	.	TGTGCCAGCAGTTACTCGACAGGGGACTCACCCCTCCACTTT	CASSYSTGDSPLHF
TRBJ2-3	TRBV5-1	.	.	TGCGCCAGCAGGTCGCCAGGGTTTACAGATACGCAGTATTTT	CASRSPGFTDTQYF
TRBJ2-3	TRBV29-1	TRBD2	.	TGCAGCGTTTTGACTAGCGGGGGGGAGGGGGTTGATACGCAGTATTTT	CSVLTSGGEGVDTQYF
TRBJ1-6	TRBV4-2	.	.	TGTGCCAGCAGCCAAGAGGCCGGGACTCCTAATTCACCCCTCCACTTT	CASSQEAGTPNSPLHF
TRBJ2-3	TRBV5-5	.	.	TGTGCCAGCAGAAGCTTCAGCACAGATACGCAGTATTTT	CASRSFSTDTQYF
TRBJ1-2	TRBV19	TRBD1	.	TGTGCCAGTAGTACCTTCGGACAGGGGAGAGGAGGCTACACCTTC	CASSTFGQGRGGYTF
TRBJ2-2	TRBV7-9	TRBD1	.	TGTGCCAGCAGCCGGGGGACAGGGGGAACCGGGGAGCTGTTTTTT	CASSRGTGGTGELFF
TRBJ2-5	TRBV4-2	.	once	TGTGCCAGCAGCCAAGATCCAGCGAGGTCGGTCCAAGAGACCCAGTACTTC	CASSQDPARSVQETQYF
TRBJ1-3	TRBV18	TRBD1	.	TGTGCCAGCTCCCCTGGGACAGGGAGAAACACCATATATTTT	CASSPGTGRNTIYF
TRBJ2-5	TRBV5-6	TRBD1	.	TGTGCCAGCAGCTGGGGACAGGGCATCCGACGGGGACAAGAGACCCAGTACTTC	CASSWGQGIRRGQETQYF